The entry below describes one TCR beta chain. The assay was immunoSEQ multiplex PCR, and TCRdb's table has in-frame clones only and misses some. The sample lists around 56,000 clones; roughly 90% were seen once. This entry comes from a study of T cell changes during pregnancy in multiple sclerosis. The CDR3 consists of 14 residues. Germline lookup yields CDR1 MNHEY and CDR2 SVGAGI. The V segment lost 6 bases and the J segment 7 bases; nucleotides outside the gene matches: 7. Sequencing used peripheral blood, obtained after pregnancy. This chain joins TRBV6-5 and TRBJ1-4, with 8 bases matching TRBD1. The TCR comes from a female donor with multiple sclerosis, enrolled in a pregnancy study. CDR3 sequence reads: CASRRQGRSEKLFF. CDR3 in DNA: TGTGCCAGCAGACGACAGGGGCGGAGTGAAAAACTGTTTTTT.